This T cell receptor beta chain is drawn from a study of T cells in Graves' hyperthyroidism and ophthalmopathy (dated by TCRdb to 2018 to 2020). Concerning the study at large: Peripheral blood was collected at initial diagnosis, before any treatment. Prospective prediction of ophthalmopathy was tested in an independent validation cohort consisting of about 19 hyperthyroidism patients and around 17 patients who later progressed to ophthalmopathy. The paper reports TCR Vbeta CDR3 sequencing of 135 peripheral blood samples: fewer than 50 ophthalmopathy, over 70 hyperthyroidism and roughly 17 progressor patients. After blood sampling, hyperthyroidism patients were treated with methimazole at a starting dose of 30 mg daily, and ophthalmopathy patients were treated with high-dose intravenous methylprednisolone. TCR V-J signatures able to tell the groups apart were searched for in a discovery cohort of 100 patients, of whom 43 had Graves' ophthalmopathy and roughly 58 had stable Graves' hyperthyroidism. The 100 or so discovery patients were divided at random into training and test sets in a 7:3 ratio. Thyroid tissue and blood T-cell repertoires from about six Graves' hyperthyroidism patients were also compared in the study.

Details on this clonotype: What antigen it recognizes has not been identified. Per-base quality was not reported, and no clone a single base away is much larger than it.

Study-wide conclusions, independent of this receptor: Most expanded thyroid clonotypes (frequency above 0.001) were also detected in blood, suggesting blood repertoires may reflect thyroid immune responses. A 13 V-J signature model separated ophthalmopathy from stable hyperthyroidism, with 87.88% sensitivity and 81.08% specificity in cross-validation and 80%/75% in testing. In validation, the model predicted progression to ophthalmopathy with approximately 71% sensitivity and approximately 78% specificity, a median of roughly seven months before onset. Sample size was not statistically predetermined, and blinding of investigators to group allocation was not performed.

TCR beta CDR3 regions were amplified from RNA transcripts. For the first round of RT-PCR on the TCR CDR3, the HTBI primer set was used together with the Qiagen OneStep RT-PCR kit. Libraries were constructed in a second round of multiplex PCR, after which size selection and purification were performed. Sequencing of the libraries was done on an Illumina HiSeq2000 using paired-end 100 bp reads. The paper's data handling went like this. Raw data were processed with SOAPnuke, discarding reads with adapters, uncalled bases, mean Phred below 15, or no exact constant-primer or identifier match. High-quality paired reads were merged with COPE v1.2.5, and unique nucleotide sequences were defined as clonotypes. MiTCR v1.1 was used to align the clonotypes against IMGT TRBV, TRBD and TRBJ reference segments. Analysis was restricted to V-J combinations with a frequency above 0.0001, which covered roughly 99% of repertoires. The TCS score was defined as the ratio of F50 (clonal expansion) to E x V (chaos), calculated using BLOSUM62-based TCRdist between CDR3 peptides within each V-J. Welch's t-statistics and random forest reduced 450 to 600 V-J features to roughly 13, which were used in a naive Bayes classifier (R e1071). The similarity between thyroid and blood repertoires was quantified using the Morisita-Horn index. The public reads were reprocessed in TCRdb via fastp at Q25 and MiXCR, keeping in-frame beta chains. CDR3 protein duplicates are merged, each entry listing the most common genes and DNA. TCRdb, not the authors, supplied the V and J calls. A total of approximately 870,000 distinct CDR3 sequences appear in this sample, 35% to 45% of them only once. More than 7% of the sample lies in the top ten.

Stable Graves' hyperthyroidism was defined as the absence of progression to ophthalmopathy over 18 months of follow-up. Hyperthyroidism patients were newly diagnosed, had a disease duration of under 2 months, and were aged 18 to 65 years. Any patient with an uncontrolled infection, another autoimmune disease, pregnancy or lactation was excluded. Diagnoses relied on clinical symptoms, serum thyroxine and TRAb, thyroid ultrasound and orbital computed tomography. PBMCs were separated from around 9.1 ml of fresh peripheral blood using Ficoll-Paque density gradient centrifugation. Trizol reagent was used to extract total RNA, and RNA quality was then checked on an Agilent 2100 Bioanalyzer. The sequenced sample consisted of blood. This sequence was found in a man younger than 35 with Graves' hyperthyroidism.

CDR3 reads: CASSLDPGAPLHF. The sequence in DNA is TGTGCCAGCAGCTTAGACCCGGGCGCACCCCTCCACTTT. The sequence joins TRBV11-2 to TRBJ1-6; the D gene cannot be named for sure. The CDR3, cysteine through phenylalanine, is 13 amino acids long. The retained sequence is limited to the CDR3, 39 bases, with the frame set at the first base. The germline ends are 8 bases apart after V is trimmed by 0 bases and J by 11 bases. Via the germline V gene, CDR1 is SGHAT and CDR2 FQNNGV.